Following are 30 T cell receptor beta chains from one sample sequenced in a study of metastatic and nonmetastatic thyroid tumors. TCRdb called clones again from the PCR reads with MiXCR. The profile shows 53,000 or so clones, around 20% of them singletons. Prior to thyroid surgery, none of the patients had received any treatment. Sequencing was done on a sample of blood. These receptors were collected from a female donor with papillary thyroid cancer or a benign thyroid nodule (not recorded which). Some clones in this sample may be carry-over from other donors' samples.

This clone has only a few counts. This may be a read error: a much more frequent sequence differs by one nucleotide. Different DNA sequences within this sample yield the same CDR3. This chain uses TRBV28 with TRBJ2-3; D is ambiguous. Germline CDR1 is MDHEN and CDR2 is SYDVKM. V shed 5 bases and J shed 6 bases, with 15 bases lying between them. This CDR3 is 14 amino acids long. The CDR3 loop reads CASSPLGGGDTQYF. The CDR3 coding sequence is TGTGCCAGCAGTCCCCTAGGTGGTGGGGATACGCAGTATTTT. Based on the CDR3 plus reference TRBV28 and TRBJ2-3, the full variable domain is DVKVTQSSRYLVKRTGEKVFLECVQDMDHENMFWYRQDPGLGLRLIYFSYDVKMKEKGDIPEGYSVSREKKERFSLILESASTNQTSMYLCASSPLGGGDTQYFGPGTRLTVL.

The rearrangement uses TRBV7-3 and TRBJ2-7; a possible D gene is TRBD1 (5 bases). The CDR3 runs to 14 residues. The germline V gene has CDR1 SGHTA and CDR2 FQGTGA. The V gene lost 5 bases and the J gene lost 1 base, with 12 bases spanning the gap. The DNA for the CDR3 is TGTGCCAGCAGCCCTCAGACAGCATCCTACGAGCAGTACTTC. It translates to CASSPQTASYEQYF.

This clone came up many times. The CDR3 sequence is CASSLGSDYEQYF. As DNA, the CDR3 is TGTGCCAGCAGCTTAGGTTCAGACTACGAGCAGTACTTC. V usage is TRBV7-2 and J usage is TRBJ2-7; D remains unclear. The CDR3 runs 13 residues. Trimming took 1 base from V and 3 from J, leaving 7 bases between them. Germline V gives CDR1 SGHTA, CDR2 FQGNSA. The whole variable domain, filled in from reference TRBV7-2 and TRBJ2-7, reads GAGVSQSPSNKVTEKGKDVELRCDPISGHTALYWYRQSLGQGLEFLIYFQGNSAPDKSGLPSDRFSAERTGGSVSTLTIQRTQQEDSAVYLCASSLGSDYEQYFGPGTRLTVT.

About this clone itself: A much larger clone lies one base from this, so it may be a read error. V usage is TRBV5-6 and J usage is TRBJ2-6; D might be TRBD1 (6 bases). From germline, CDR1 is SGHDT and CDR2 YYEEEE. The CDR3 loop spans 15 amino acids. The CDR3 bases are TGTGCCAGCAGTATGACAGGTTCCGGGGCCAACTTCCTGACTTTC. Protein: CASSMTGSGANFLTF.

This sequence joins TRBV11-2 and TRBJ1-1, with D possibly matching TRBD1 (5 bases). Trimming took 5 bases from V and 5 from J, leaving 15 bases between them. Germline V gives CDR1 SGHAT, CDR2 FQNNGV. The CDR3 runs to 14 residues. Here the CDR3 reads CASSHDGGRTEAFF. CDR3 nucleotides: TGTGCCAGCAGCCACGACGGGGGTCGGACTGAAGCTTTCTTT.

This clone has ten or more counts. The gene calls are TRBV5-1 and TRBJ2-1, with 9 bases identical to TRBD2. Germline V gives CDR1 SGHRS, CDR2 YFSETQ. V lost 4 bases to trimming and J lost 6 bases; unmatched junction nucleotides: 8. The CDR3 is made up of 15 amino acids. The CDR3 sequence is CASSDSGRSGNEQFF. As DNA, the CDR3 is TGCGCCAGCAGCGATAGCGGGAGATCGGGCAATGAGCAGTTCTTC.

Regarding this clone: A read error may explain this, as a much larger clone is one base away. The sample holds other DNA sequences that translate to the same CDR3. The chain recombines TRBV7-6 with TRBJ1-1; tentative D call: TRBD1 (5 bases). This CDR3 has 14 amino acids. The germline CDR1 and CDR2 sequences are SGHVS and FNYEAQ. The CDR3 bases are TGTGCCAGCAGCTTAGGGCGGGGGACGGGAGAAGCCTTCTTT. Translation gives CASSLGRGTGEAFF. The complete variable domain, with remaining parts taken from reference TRBV7-6 and TRBJ1-1, reads GAGVSQSPRYKVTKRGQDVALRCDPISGHVSLYWYRQALGQGPEFLTYFNYEAQQDKSGLPNDRFSAERPEGSISTLTIQRTEQRDSAMYRCASSLGRGTGEAFFGQGTRLTVV.

This clone was counted many times. The chain recombines TRBV12-3 or TRBV12-4 with TRBJ1-1; D uncertain. V dropped 7 bases and J dropped 4 bases, with 13 bases sitting between them. The CDR3 is 13 amino acids. This CDR3 is CASKGRKTTEAFF. In DNA form, the CDR3 reads TGTGCCAGCAAAGGTAGGAAGACCACTGAAGCTTTCTTT.

This clone was observed at least ten times. A much larger clonotype is one base distant, so this may be a read error. This chain links TRBV6-4 with TRBJ2-7; D is uncertain. The V end was cut by 3 bases, the J end by 2 bases, with 8 bases between. The CDR3 loop spans 13 amino acids. Germline assignment: CDR1 MRHNA and CDR2 SNTAGT. The CDR3 DNA reads TGTGCCAGCAGTGATAGGCTGGCCTACGAGCAGTACTTC. Protein sequence: CASSDRLAYEQYF.

A few counts support this clone. This may come from a read error, since a much larger clone is one base off. The chain joins TRBV6-4 to TRBJ2-1; TRBD1 matches at 7 bases. CDR3 length: 13 residues. CDR1 MRHNA and CDR2 SNTAGT come from the germline V gene. Trimming at V came to 8 bases and at J to 8 bases, leaving 9 bases not matched to a gene. The CDR3 sequence is CASGVQGRDEQFF. The CDR3 DNA reads as TGTGCCAGCGGCGTACAGGGGCGAGATGAGCAGTTCTTC.

This clone was counted at least ten times. J is TRBJ2-2 and V is TRBV10-2, with a possible D match to TRBD2 (6 bases). Germline V gene data show CDR1 as WSHSY and CDR2 as SAAADI. CDR3 length: 15 residues. Trimming shortened V by 8 bases and J by 4 bases, and 17 bases separated the two germline ends. CDR3 DNA sequence: TGCGCCAGCTCCAGCCGGGGAGGAAGCACCGGGGAGCTGTTTTTT. This sequence encodes CASSSRGGSTGELFF.

In its sample, this clone was seen many times. The J gene is TRBJ2-1, the V gene TRBV3-1, with a tentative D call TRBD2 (5 bases). The CDR3 covers 12 residues. Germline V gene lookup returns CDR1 LGHDT and CDR2 YNNKEL (reference sequence). V dropped 0 bases and J dropped 13 bases, with 10 bases sitting between them. CDR3 coding DNA: TGTGCCAGCAGCCAAGATGAGGCTAGCCAGTTCTTC. The encoded protein is CASSQDEASQFF.

In regard to this clone: The junction shows a germline mismatch at one end, possibly a read error. The chain recombines TRBV3-1 with TRBJ1-2; 8 positions match TRBD1. The germline V gene encodes CDR1 LGHDT and CDR2 YNNKEL (reference sequence). This CDR3 comprises 16 residues. This CDR3 reads CASIQGAGAHGYGYTF. Here the CDR3 DNA reads TGTGCCAGCATCCAGGGGGCGGGGGCCCATGGCTATGGTTACACCTTC.

This chain joins TRBV30 and TRBJ2-7; D may be TRBD1 (7 bases). Between the trimmed V and J ends, which lost 0 bases and 4 bases, there was a span of 13 bases. The V gene's germline CDR1 is GTSNPN and CDR2 SVGIG (reference sequence). The CDR3 length is 14 residues. As DNA, the CDR3 is TGTGCCTGGAGTGTCGGGCCAGGGGGGTACGAGCAGTACTTC. It specifies CAWSVGPGGYEQYF.

This clone has at least ten counts. The CDR3 spells CSARWLAGDDEQYF. CDR3 DNA sequence: TGCAGTGCTAGGTGGCTAGCGGGAGACGACGAGCAGTACTTC. The V and J genes are TRBV20-1 and TRBJ2-7; TRBD2 matches 10 bases. Trimming at V came to 3 bases and at J to 5 bases, leaving 7 bases not matched to a gene. Per germline, CDR1 DFQATT and CDR2 SNEGSKA (reference sequence). The CDR3 sequence is 14 residues long.

A word on this clone: This may come from a read error, since a much larger clone is one base off. The V gene is TRBV7-2, the J gene TRBJ2-7; D remains unclear. CDR1 is SGHTA and CDR2 is FQGNSA in the germline V gene. The length of the CDR3 is 12 residues. V was trimmed by 3 bases and J by 4 bases, leaving 7 bases between them. CDR3 in DNA: TGTGCCAGCAGCTTTTCTGTATACGAGCAGTACTTC. It specifies CASSFSVYEQYF.

J is TRBJ2-2 and V is TRBV24-1, with 14 bases that match TRBD2. The CDR3 runs 19 residues. The ends lost 7 bases at V and 6 bases at J; junction bases unmatched: 15. From germline, CDR1 is KGHDR and CDR2 SFDVKD. As DNA, the CDR3 is TGTGCCACCAGCGACCCCGTGACTAGCGGGAGGGCCCTCTCCGGGGAGCTGTTTTTT. Protein: CATSDPVTSGRALSGELFF.

This rearrangement joins TRBV12-3 or TRBV12-4 to TRBJ1-2; 7 bases are shared with TRBD1. The junction had 12 bases not matched to a gene; V was cut back by 6 bases and J by 5 bases. The length of the CDR3 is 15 residues. This CDR3 is CASRTQGVNLYGYTF. CDR3 DNA: TGTGCCAGCAGAACGCAGGGGGTTAACCTATATGGCTACACCTTC.

With regard to this clone: One end of the junction fails to match germline, which may point to a read error. V gene TRBV7-8 combines with J gene TRBJ2-7, with 10 bases aligning to TRBD1. The CDR3 spans 14 residues. CDR1 and CDR2 from the germline V gene are SGHVS and FQNEAQ. This CDR3 is CPSSLGQGDPEQYF. CDR3 bases: TGTCCCAGCAGCTTAGGACAGGGGGACCCCGAGCAGTACTTC.

This clone was observed at least ten times. V and J are TRBV10-3 and TRBJ2-7, with a possible D match to TRBD2 (5 bases). This CDR3 spans 15 amino acids. Germline V gives CDR1 ENHRY, CDR2 SYGVKD. V was cut by 0 bases and J by 3 bases, with 12 bases left in between. This chain's CDR3 is CAISESLVIVYEQYF. CDR3 coding DNA: TGTGCCATCAGTGAGTCACTAGTAATCGTCTACGAGCAGTACTTC.

This clone showed up just a few times. Just one base apart from a much larger clone, this may be a read error. The chain joins TRBV2 to TRBJ2-3; 7 positions agree with TRBD2. V was clipped by 6 bases and J by 8 bases; unmatched bases: 14. This CDR3 comprises 15 residues. CDR1 is SNHLY and CDR2 is FYNNEI in the germline V gene. This CDR3 is CASRGVASGRLTQYF. The CDR3, as DNA: TGTGCCAGCAGGGGCGTGGCTAGCGGACGCCTTACGCAGTATTTT.

This clone has ten or more counts. The V gene is TRBV20-1, the J gene TRBJ2-2; TRBD2 matches at 9 bases. Germline CDR1 and CDR2: DFQATT and SNEGSKA (reference sequence). This CDR3 has 14 residues. The V gene end was trimmed by 5 bases and the J gene end by 4 bases; junction bases not matched to a gene: 5. The CDR3 sequence: CSAFSGRGTGELFF. The DNA of the CDR3 is TGCAGTGCTTTTAGCGGGAGAGGCACCGGGGAGCTGTTTTTT.

This clone was detected many times. The chain has TRBV27 and TRBJ2-7; 12 bases agree with TRBD2. J lost 6 bases, V lost 4 bases, and 10 bases had no gene match. Germline CDR1 MNHEY, CDR2 SMNVEV (reference sequence). The CDR3 spans 16 residues. The CDR3 loop reads CASSSLTSGSWGEQYF. The CDR3 nucleotides are TGTGCCAGCAGTTCCTTGACTAGCGGGAGCTGGGGCGAGCAGTACTTC.

The chain combines TRBV2 with TRBJ2-7; TRBD2 aligns across 9 bases. Losses at the gene ends were 4 bases for V and 5 bases for J; bases not matched to a gene: 6. Germline assignment: CDR1 SNHLY and CDR2 FYNNEI. The CDR3 loop spans 14 amino acids. CDR3 protein: CASSAGLASHEQYF. DNA of the CDR3: TGTGCCAGCAGTGCAGGACTAGCGTCCCACGAGCAGTACTTC. Combining the CDR3 with reference TRBV2 and TRBJ2-7 gives the whole variable domain EPEVTQTPSHQVTQMGQEVILRCVPISNHLYFYWYRQILGQKVEFLVSFYNNEISEKSEIFDDQFSVERPDGSNFTLKIRSTKLEDSAMYFCASSAGLASHEQYFGPGTRLTVT.

The V and J genes are TRBV11-2 and TRBJ2-5; D might be TRBD1 or TRBD2, each matching 6 bases. Trimming removed 0 bases from V and 4 bases from J, with 24 bases in between. CDR3 length: 19 amino acids. In germline, CDR1 is SGHAT, CDR2 FQNNGV. The CDR3 is CASSLESEGDPDAVETQYF. In nucleotides, the CDR3 is TGTGCCAGCAGCTTAGAGTCGGAGGGGGATCCTGACGCGGTAGAGACCCAGTACTTC.

At least ten counts were recorded for this clone. The DNA for the CDR3 is TGTGCCATCAGGGGCGAACAAGAGACCCAGTACTTC. Amino acid sequence: CAIRGEQETQYF. The V gene is TRBV10-3, the J gene TRBJ2-5; D gene ambiguous. In germline, CDR1 is ENHRY, CDR2 SYGVKD. The CDR3 runs 12 residues. The V end was cut by 6 bases, the J end by 2 bases, with 7 bases between.

This clone was counted ten times or more. The chain recombines TRBV3-1 with TRBJ2-7, with 8 bases lining up with TRBD2. The CDR3 is 15 amino acids. The V segment lost 4 bases and the J segment 2 bases; nucleotides outside the gene matches: 7. In germline, CDR1 is LGHDT, CDR2 YNNKEL (reference sequence). The CDR3: CASSLSGMSTYEQYF. The CDR3 region has the DNA TGTGCCAGCAGCCTTAGCGGGATGTCGACCTACGAGCAGTACTTC.

This clone was observed a handful of times. One base away lies a much larger clone, so this may be a sequencing read error. This CDR3 is also generated by other DNA sequences in the sample. This rearrangement joins TRBV19 to TRBJ2-1, with TRBD2 matching 10 bases. The CDR3 consists of 17 residues. V was clipped by 2 bases and J by 10 bases; unmatched bases: 14. The germline gives CDR1 LNHDA, CDR2 SQIVND (reference sequence). Written as DNA, the CDR3 is TGTGCCAGTAGTATAATCCCCCGGACTAGCGGTAATAACGAGCAGTTCTTC. Protein sequence: CASSIIPRTSGNNEQFF.

This clone was detected many times. V is TRBV18 and J is TRBJ2-6, with D possibly being TRBD1 (6 bases). CDR3 length: 17 amino acids. V lost 2 bases and J 0 bases, leaving 11 bases between the germline ends. CDR1 is KGHSH and CDR2 is LQKENI in the germline V gene. The CDR3 DNA follows: TGTGCCAGCTCACCAGAACAGGGCAACTCTGGGGCCAACGTCCTGACTTTC. Translated: CASSPEQGNSGANVLTF.

In this sample, this clone turned up many times. The sample holds other DNA sequences that translate to the same CDR3. This chain links TRBV28 with TRBJ2-1; tentatively, D is TRBD1 or TRBD2 (5 bases each). V dropped 6 bases and J dropped 9 bases, with 18 bases sitting between them. The CDR3 extends over 14 amino acids. Germline CDR1 and CDR2: MDHEN and SYDVKM. The CDR3 coding sequence is TGTGCCAGCAGGAATTTGGTCGGGGCCCCTGAGCAGTTCTTC. Its protein is CASRNLVGAPEQFF. Full variable domain (missing parts from reference TRBV28 and TRBJ2-1): DVKVTQSSRYLVKRTGEKVFLECVQDMDHENMFWYRQDPGLGLRLIYFSYDVKMKEKGDIPEGYSVSREKKERFSLILESASTNQTSMYLCASRNLVGAPEQFFGPGTRLTVL.